The T cell receptor (beta chain) under discussion was sequenced for a study of blood T cell repertoires in COVID-19. Across the whole study: The United States, Italy and Spain supplied acute and convalescent COVID-19 samples. T cells, B-cell-depleted T cells, or PBMCs supplied cDNA or gDNA.

In the original processing: Amplifying reference gene primers gave estimates of nucleated cell counts. Repertoires were generated with immunoSEQ multiplex PCR, while TCRdb's copy carries only in-frame clones and drops some. V, J and clone size are taken as reported in that table, and D and trimming were inferred from the DNA itself. This sample has around 65,000 clones, with approximately 80% found just once. The CDR3 length is 14 residues. CDR1 is LGHNA and CDR2 is YSLEER in the germline V gene. V was trimmed by 0 bases and J by 7 bases, leaving 12 bases between them. This clone is a singleton in its sample.

This sequence joins TRBV4-3 and TRBJ1-2; a weak D match, TRBD1 (6 bases). Sequenced input: peripheral blood. This TCR was sampled from a woman aged 50 to 60 with active or convalescent COVID-19. As DNA, the CDR3 is TGCGCCAGCAGCCAAGAAACAGGGCGAAGTGGCTACACCTTC. It codes for CASSQETGRSGYTF.